This T cell receptor (beta chain) was observed in a study of T-cell reconstitution after alpha-beta-depleted transplantation in children. Molecular barcoding with unique molecular identifiers was used for the TCRbeta library. TCRdb called the PCR reads again in MiXCR, with one record for every CDR3 protein. The top ten hold 11% to 15% of the sample, which has about 580,000 distinct CDR3 sequences, under 30% seen once. Source: PBMCs, mostly from graft donor cells, taken 360 days after TCRalphabeta/CD19-depleted stem cell transplant. The TCR originated in a boy in the first two years of life who had a stem cell transplant for acute myeloid leukemia, so the T cells may come from the graft donor.

In nucleotides, the CDR3 is TGCGCCAGCAGCCCTGAGAAGGGGGAGACCCAGTACTTC. Protein: CASSPEKGETQYF. The gene calls are TRBV5-1 and TRBJ2-5; TRBD1 is a possible D gene (5 bases). Germline values: CDR1 SGHRS, CDR2 YFSETQ. The CDR3 consists of 13 residues. V lost 4 bases, J lost 5 bases, and 12 bases lay in between.